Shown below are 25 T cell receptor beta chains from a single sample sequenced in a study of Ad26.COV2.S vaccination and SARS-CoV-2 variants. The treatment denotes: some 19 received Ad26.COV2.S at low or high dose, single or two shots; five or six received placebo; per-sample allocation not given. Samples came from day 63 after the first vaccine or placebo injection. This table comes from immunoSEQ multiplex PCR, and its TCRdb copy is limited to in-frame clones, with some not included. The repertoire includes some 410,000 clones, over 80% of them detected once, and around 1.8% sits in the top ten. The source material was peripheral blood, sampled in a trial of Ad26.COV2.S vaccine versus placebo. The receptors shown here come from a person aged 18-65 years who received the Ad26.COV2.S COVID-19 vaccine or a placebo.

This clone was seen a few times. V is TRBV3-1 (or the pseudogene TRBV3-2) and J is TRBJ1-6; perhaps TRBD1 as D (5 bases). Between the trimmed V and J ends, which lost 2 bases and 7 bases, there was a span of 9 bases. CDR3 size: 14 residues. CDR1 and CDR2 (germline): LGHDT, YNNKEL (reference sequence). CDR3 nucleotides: TGTGCCAGCAGCCAACTCGAGGGGAATTCACCCCTCCACTTT. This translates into CASSQLEGNSPLHF.

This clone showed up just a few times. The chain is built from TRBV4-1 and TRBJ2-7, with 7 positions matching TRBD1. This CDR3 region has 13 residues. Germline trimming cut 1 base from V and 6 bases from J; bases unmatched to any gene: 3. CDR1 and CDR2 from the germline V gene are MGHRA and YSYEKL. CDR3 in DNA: TGCGCCAGCAGCCAAGGGACAGGTTCCGAGCAGTACTTC. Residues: CASSQGTGSEQYF.

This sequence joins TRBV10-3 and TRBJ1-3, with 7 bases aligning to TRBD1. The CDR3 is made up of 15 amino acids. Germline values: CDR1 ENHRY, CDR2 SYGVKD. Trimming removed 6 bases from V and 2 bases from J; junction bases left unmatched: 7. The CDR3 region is CAISPGTVTGNTIYF. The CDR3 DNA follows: TGTGCCATCAGCCCCGGGACAGTTACTGGAAACACCATATATTTT.

The CDR3 region has the DNA TGCGCCAGCGAGAAGACTAGCGGGGTTCGGGGGGCCCAGTACTTC. It yields the protein CASEKTSGVRGAQYF. J is TRBJ2-5 and V is TRBV5-1, with TRBD2 identical over 11 bases. CDR1 is SGHRS, CDR2 YFSETQ, per germline. This CDR3 is 15 amino acids long. J lost 9 bases, V lost 7 bases, and 14 bases had no gene match.

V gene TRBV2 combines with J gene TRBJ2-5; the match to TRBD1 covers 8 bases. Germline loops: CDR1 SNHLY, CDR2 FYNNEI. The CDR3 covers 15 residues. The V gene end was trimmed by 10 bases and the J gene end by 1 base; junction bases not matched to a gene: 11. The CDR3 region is CATLGTGLLQETQYF. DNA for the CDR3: TGTGCCACCCTTGGGACAGGACTTCTCCAAGAGACCCAGTACTTC.

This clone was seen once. The chain's CDR3 is CASSFPGNTEAFF. Written as DNA, the CDR3 is TGTGCCAGCAGCTTTCCGGGGAACACTGAAGCTTTCTTT. The rearrangement uses TRBV7-9 and TRBJ1-1; D gene unclear. The CDR3 has 13 residues. Trimming pared 3 bases from V and 1 base from J, leaving 6 bases between. CDR1 SEHNR and CDR2 FQNEAQ come from the germline V gene (reference sequence).

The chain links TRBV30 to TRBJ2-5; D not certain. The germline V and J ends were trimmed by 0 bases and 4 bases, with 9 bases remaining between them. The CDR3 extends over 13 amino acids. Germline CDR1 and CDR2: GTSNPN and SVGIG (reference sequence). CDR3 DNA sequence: TGTGCCTGGAGTGTATTTGGCGGAGAGACCCAGTACTTC. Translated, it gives CAWSVFGGETQYF.

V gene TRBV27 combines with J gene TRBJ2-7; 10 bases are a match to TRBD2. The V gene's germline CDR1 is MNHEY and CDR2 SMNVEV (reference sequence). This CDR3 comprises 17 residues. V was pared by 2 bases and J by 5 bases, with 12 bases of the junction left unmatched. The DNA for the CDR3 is TGTGCCAGCAGTTTAATAGCGGGGGGCCCTATTTGGGACGAGCAGTACTTC. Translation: CASSLIAGGPIWDEQYF.

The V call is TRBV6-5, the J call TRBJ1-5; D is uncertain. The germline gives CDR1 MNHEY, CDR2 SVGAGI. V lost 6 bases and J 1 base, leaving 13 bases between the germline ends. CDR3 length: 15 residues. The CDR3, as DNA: TGTGCCAGCAGAGTGGGGTCCCTGAGCAATCAGCCCCAGCATTTT. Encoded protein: CASRVGSLSNQPQHF.

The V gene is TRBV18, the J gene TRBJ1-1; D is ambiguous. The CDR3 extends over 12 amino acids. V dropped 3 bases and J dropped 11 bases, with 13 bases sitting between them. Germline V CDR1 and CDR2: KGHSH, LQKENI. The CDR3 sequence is CASSPAKHGAFF. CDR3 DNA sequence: TGTGCCAGCTCACCTGCCAAGCATGGGGCTTTCTTT.

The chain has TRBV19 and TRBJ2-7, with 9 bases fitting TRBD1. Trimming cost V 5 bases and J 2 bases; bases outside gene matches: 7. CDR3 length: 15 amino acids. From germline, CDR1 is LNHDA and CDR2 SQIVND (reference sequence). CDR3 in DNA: TGTGCCAGTAGTGAGGGGACAGGGTTTCCCTACGAGCAGTACTTC. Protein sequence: CASSEGTGFPYEQYF.

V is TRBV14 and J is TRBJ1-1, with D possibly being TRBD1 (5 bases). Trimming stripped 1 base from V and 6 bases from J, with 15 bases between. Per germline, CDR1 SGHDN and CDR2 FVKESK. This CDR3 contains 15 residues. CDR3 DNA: TGTGCCAGCAGCCAAGTCTCCAGCCCGGGGGCTGAAGCTTTCTTT. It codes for CASSQVSSPGAEAFF.

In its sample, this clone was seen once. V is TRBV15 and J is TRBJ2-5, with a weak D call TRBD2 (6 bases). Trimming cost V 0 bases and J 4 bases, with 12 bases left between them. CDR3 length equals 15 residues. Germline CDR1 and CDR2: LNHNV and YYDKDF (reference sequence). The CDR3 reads CATSRDQTRGETQYF. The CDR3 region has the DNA TGTGCCACCAGCAGAGATCAGACTAGAGGAGAGACCCAGTACTTC.

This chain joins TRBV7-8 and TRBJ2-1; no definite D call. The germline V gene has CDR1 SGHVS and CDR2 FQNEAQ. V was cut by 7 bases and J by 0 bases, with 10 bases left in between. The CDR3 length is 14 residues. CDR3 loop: CASKVGSSYNEQFF. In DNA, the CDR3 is TGTGCCAGCAAGGTGGGTAGCTCCTACAATGAGCAGTTCTTC.

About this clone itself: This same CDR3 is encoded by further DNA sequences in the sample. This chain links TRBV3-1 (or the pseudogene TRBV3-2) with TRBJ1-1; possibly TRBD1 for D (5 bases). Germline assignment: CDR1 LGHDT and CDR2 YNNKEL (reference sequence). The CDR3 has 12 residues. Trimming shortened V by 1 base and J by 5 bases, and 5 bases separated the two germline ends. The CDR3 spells CASSQGGTEAFF. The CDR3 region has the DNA TGTGCCAGCAGCCAAGGGGGGACTGAAGCTTTCTTT.

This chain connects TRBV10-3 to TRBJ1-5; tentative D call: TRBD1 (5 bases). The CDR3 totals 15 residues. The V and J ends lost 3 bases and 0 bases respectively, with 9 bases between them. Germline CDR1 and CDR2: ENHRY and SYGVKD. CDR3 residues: CAISDSGYSNQPQHF. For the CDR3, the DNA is TGTGCCATCAGTGATTCAGGGTATAGCAATCAGCCCCAGCATTTT.

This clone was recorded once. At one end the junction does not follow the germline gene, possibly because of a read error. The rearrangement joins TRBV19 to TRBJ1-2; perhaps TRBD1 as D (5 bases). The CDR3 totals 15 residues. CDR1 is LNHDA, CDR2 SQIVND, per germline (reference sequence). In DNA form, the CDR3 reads TGTGCCCGTAGGACAATTTTTACAGGCACGGTTGGCTACACCTTC. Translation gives CARRTIFTGTVGYTF.

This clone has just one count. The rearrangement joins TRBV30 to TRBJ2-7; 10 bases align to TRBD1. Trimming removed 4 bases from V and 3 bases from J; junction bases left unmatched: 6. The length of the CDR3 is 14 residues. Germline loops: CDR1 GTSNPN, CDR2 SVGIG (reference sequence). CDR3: CAWKPGTGVYEQYF. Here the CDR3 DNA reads TGTGCCTGGAAACCCGGGACAGGGGTCTACGAGCAGTACTTC.

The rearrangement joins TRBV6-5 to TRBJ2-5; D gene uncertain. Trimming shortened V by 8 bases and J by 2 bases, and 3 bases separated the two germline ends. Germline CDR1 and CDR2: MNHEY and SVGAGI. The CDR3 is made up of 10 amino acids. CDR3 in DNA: TGTGCCAGCGGGCAAGAGACCCAGTACTTC. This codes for CASGQETQYF.

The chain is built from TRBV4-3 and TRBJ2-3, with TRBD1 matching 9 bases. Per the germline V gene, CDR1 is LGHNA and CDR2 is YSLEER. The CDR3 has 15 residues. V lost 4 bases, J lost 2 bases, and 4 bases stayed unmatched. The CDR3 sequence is CASSPGQGNTDTQYF. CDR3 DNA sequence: TGCGCCAGCAGCCCAGGACAGGGGAACACAGATACGCAGTATTTT.

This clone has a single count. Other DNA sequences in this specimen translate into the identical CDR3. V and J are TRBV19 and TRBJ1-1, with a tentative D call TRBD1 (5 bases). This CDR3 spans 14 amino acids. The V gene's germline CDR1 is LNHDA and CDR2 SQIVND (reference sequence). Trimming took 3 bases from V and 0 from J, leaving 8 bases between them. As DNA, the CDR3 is TGTGCCAGTAGTATGGGGACGGTGAACACTGAAGCTTTCTTT. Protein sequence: CASSMGTVNTEAFF.

CDR3 DNA: TGTGCCAGCGGGGGCAGCCAAGAGACCCAGTACTTC. This codes for CASGGSQETQYF. The rearrangement uses TRBV19 and TRBJ2-5; the D call may be TRBD1 or TRBD2 (6 bases each). CDR1 is LNHDA and CDR2 is SQIVND in the germline V gene (reference sequence). V was trimmed by 9 bases and J by 1 base, leaving 9 bases between them. The CDR3 contains 12 residues.

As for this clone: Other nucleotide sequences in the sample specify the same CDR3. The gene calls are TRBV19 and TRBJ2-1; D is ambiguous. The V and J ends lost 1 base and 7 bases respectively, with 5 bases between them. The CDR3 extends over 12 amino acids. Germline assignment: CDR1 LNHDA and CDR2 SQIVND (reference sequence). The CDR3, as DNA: TGTGCCAGTAGTATAGCAGGTAATGAGCAGTTCTTC. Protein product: CASSIAGNEQFF. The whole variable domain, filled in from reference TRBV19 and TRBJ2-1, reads DGGITQSPKYLFRKEGQNVTLSCEQNLNHDAMYWYRQDPGQGLRLIYYSQIVNDFQKGDIAEGYSVSREKKESFPLTVTSAQKNPTAFYLCASSIAGNEQFFGPGTRLTVL.

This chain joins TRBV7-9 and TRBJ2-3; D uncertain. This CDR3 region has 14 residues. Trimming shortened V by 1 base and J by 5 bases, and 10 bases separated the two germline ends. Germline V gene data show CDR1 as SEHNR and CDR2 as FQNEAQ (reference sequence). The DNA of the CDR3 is TGTGCCAGCAGCTTAGATTCTCTAGAAGATACGCAGTATTTT. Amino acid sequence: CASSLDSLEDTQYF. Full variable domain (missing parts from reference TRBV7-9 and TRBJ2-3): DTGVSQNPRHKITKRGQNVTFRCDPISEHNRLYWYRQTLGQGPEFLTYFQNEAQLEKSRLLSDRFSAERPKGSFSTLEIQRTEQGDSAMYLCASSLDSLEDTQYFGPGTRLTVL.

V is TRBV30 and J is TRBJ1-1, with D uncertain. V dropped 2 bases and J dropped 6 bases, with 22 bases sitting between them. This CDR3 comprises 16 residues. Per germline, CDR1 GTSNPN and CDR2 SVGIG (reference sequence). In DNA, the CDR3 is TGTGCCTGGAGTATTAGAACCACCGGGCGCGGGGCTGAAGCTTTCTTT. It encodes CAWSIRTTGRGAEAFF.